This T cell receptor (beta chain) was profiled in a study of shared clonotypes between healthy human individuals. Study as a whole: Aged 18 to 49, the donors were a couple of women and a few men.

The V and J ends lost 5 bases and 3 bases respectively, with 7 bases between them. CDR3 length: 12 amino acids. Germline V lookup: CDR1 KGHSH, CDR2 LQKENI. The method was immunoSEQ multiplex PCR; TCRdb's version includes in-frame clones alone and lacks a portion of them. The sample holds roughly 500,000 clones, approximately 95% seen once. Donors comprised only Caucasian adults living in Nashville, Tennessee. Partitioning of CD4+ cells yielded a CD45RA+ naive subset and a CD45RA-negative memory subset. Turning to this clone: As yet, its antigen is unknown. At the DNA level, this CDR3 is encoded by other sequences in the same sample as well.

Overall study results and limits: As a rule, naive subsets had a larger estimated richness than memory subsets.

The chain joins TRBV18 to TRBJ1-1, with unresolved D. The sequence came from a woman aged 30 to 39 in good health. Sample: naive CD4+ T cells sorted from blood. The sample's subset: CD45RA+ positively selected. This CDR3 reads CASSTSDTEAFF. CDR3 nucleotide sequence: TGTGCCAGCTCAACTTCAGACACTGAAGCTTTCTTT.